This note documents a single T cell receptor (beta chain) sequence. These data belong to a study of synovial regulatory T cells in juvenile arthritis. This CDR3 comprises 13 residues. No DNA has been recorded. Germline CDR1 is SGHAT and CDR2 is FQNNGV. Profiling relied on immunoSEQ multiplex PCR, and the TCRdb table lists in-frame clones only, not all of them. The sample holds about 10,000 clones. The source is a donor between 2 and 35 years old with juvenile idiopathic arthritis. V is TRBV11-2 and J is TRBJ1-1. Sequencing was carried out using Treg cells from blood. Subset given: remaining (HLA-DR-negative) circulating blood Treg cells. The CDR3 loop is CASSLDRDTEAFF.